Listed here are 23 T cell receptor beta chains from one sample, sequenced in a study of T cell responses to AZD1222 COVID-19 vaccine. Generated by immunoSEQ multiplex PCR, the TCRdb table keeps only in-frame clones and is missing some. The data show some 140,000 clones, 85% to 90% seen once. Specimen: peripheral blood, collected on day 0 of MenACWY control vaccination. These receptors were taken from an adult in good health.

The genes are TRBV4-2 and TRBJ2-7; TRBD1 agrees at 9 bases. V lost 2 bases and J lost 7; bases outside the gene matches: 12. The CDR3 has 16 amino acids. Germline-derived CDR1 and CDR2 are LGHNA and YNFKEQ. The CDR3 is CASSQLGQGTTMEQYF. The CDR3 DNA sequence: TGTGCCAGCAGCCAACTGGGACAGGGAACTACGATGGAGCAGTACTTC.

J is TRBJ1-2 and V is TRBV18; 8 positions agree with TRBD1. The CDR3 has 14 residues. Germline V gene sequence: CDR1 KGHSH, CDR2 LQKENI. With 3 bases clipped from V and 6 bases from J, the junction kept 6 bases outside the gene matches. The CDR3 reads CASSPTDRGNGYTF. CDR3 nucleotides: TGTGCCAGCTCACCTACAGACAGGGGAAATGGCTACACCTTC.

The chain has TRBV5-4 and TRBJ1-2; TRBD1 matches 7 bases. Trimming took 4 bases from V and 4 from J; bases not matched to a gene: 10. The CDR3 runs to 15 residues. CDR1 and CDR2 (germline): SGHNT, YYREEE (reference sequence). For the CDR3, the DNA is TGTGCCAGCAGCCCGCCGACAGGGAGGGGCTATGGCTACACCTTC. Its translation is CASSPPTGRGYGYTF. Supplemented by reference TRBV5-4 and TRBJ1-2, the full variable domain reads ETGVTQSPTHLIKTRGQQVTLRCSSQSGHNTVSWYQQALGQGPQFIFQYYREEENGRGNFPPRFSGLQFPNYSSELNVNALELDDSALYLCASSPPTGRGYGYTFGSGTRLTVV.

This CDR3 is CASSLDGGGAEKLFF. CDR3 DNA sequence: TGTGCCAGCAGCTTAGATGGCGGGGGGGCTGAAAAACTGTTTTTT. The V gene is TRBV11-2, the J gene TRBJ1-4; the D gene is possibly TRBD1 (6 bases). The CDR3 has 15 amino acids. Germline assignment: CDR1 SGHAT and CDR2 FQNNGV. Trimming pared 0 bases from V and 7 bases from J, leaving 12 bases between.

The chain links TRBV7-9 to TRBJ1-1; maybe TRBD1 (5 bases). The CDR3 is made up of 14 amino acids. The V end was cut by 3 bases, the J end by 4 bases, with 12 bases between. CDR1 and CDR2 (germline): SEHNR, FQNEAQ (reference sequence). CDR3 sequence reads: CASSLQGVATEAFF. CDR3 bases: TGTGCCAGCAGCTTGCAAGGGGTGGCCACTGAAGCTTTCTTT.

The rearrangement links TRBV7-9 to TRBJ2-3; D might be TRBD2 (6 bases). The CDR3 has 16 amino acids. The V and J ends lost 1 base and 3 bases respectively, with 14 bases between them. CDR1 SEHNR and CDR2 FQNEAQ come from the germline V gene (reference sequence). The CDR3 loop is CASSLVSPGGTDTQYF. CDR3 nucleotides: TGTGCCAGCAGCTTAGTAAGCCCCGGAGGGACAGATACGCAGTATTTT.

This chain joins TRBV28 and TRBJ2-1, with 12 nucleotides matching TRBD2. J was trimmed by 3 bases and V by 4 bases; bases with no gene match: 10. The germline gives CDR1 MDHEN, CDR2 SYDVKM. This CDR3 spans 18 amino acids. The CDR3 region has the DNA TGTGCCAGCAGTTCCCTAGCGGGGGGGCGTGGATACTACAATGAGCAGTTCTTC. Translated, it gives CASSSLAGGRGYYNEQFF.

The J gene is TRBJ2-7, the V gene TRBV19, with 7 bases identical to TRBD1. This CDR3 comprises 16 residues. Per germline, CDR1 LNHDA and CDR2 SQIVND (reference sequence). V lost 4 bases and J lost 0; bases outside the gene matches: 9. The CDR3 spells CASSTTGTVNSYEQYF. The CDR3 DNA reads as TGTGCCAGTAGTACTACTGGGACAGTCAACTCCTACGAGCAGTACTTC.

This clone was observed a handful of times. The chain combines TRBV7-2 with TRBJ2-1, with 10 bases fitting TRBD1. V was pared by 5 bases and J by 9 bases, with 10 bases of the junction left unmatched. The CDR3 is made up of 15 amino acids. Germline CDR1 SGHTA, CDR2 FQGNSA. DNA of the CDR3: TGTGCCAGCAGCACCTTGGGACAGGGGTTTGGTGAGCAGTTCTTC. This sequence encodes CASSTLGQGFGEQFF.

The table lists this clone with a few counts. This rearrangement joins TRBV3-1 (or the pseudogene TRBV3-2) to TRBJ2-7; D unresolved. V lost 3 bases, J lost 3 bases, and 3 bases lay in between. The CDR3 runs 11 residues. From germline, CDR1 is LGHDT and CDR2 YNNKEL (reference sequence). CDR3 loop: CASSQSYEQYF. CDR3 in DNA: TGTGCCAGCAGCCAGAGCTACGAGCAGTACTTC.

The chain has TRBV6-5 and TRBJ1-5; no definite D call. Trimming stripped 8 bases from V and 7 bases from J, with 18 bases between. Germline V gene sequence: CDR1 MNHEY, CDR2 SVGAGI. The CDR3 has 14 residues. The CDR3 is CASSGHGSGQPQHF. CDR3 nucleotides: TGTGCCAGCTCGGGTCACGGGTCGGGACAGCCCCAGCATTTT.

The chain links TRBV5-1 to TRBJ1-2; the D is unclear. V dropped 5 bases and J dropped 3 bases, with 14 bases sitting between them. The germline V gene encodes CDR1 SGHRS and CDR2 YFSETQ. CDR3 length equals 14 residues. CDR3 residues: CASRVSLADYGYTF. The DNA for the CDR3 is TGCGCCAGCAGGGTATCCTTAGCGGACTATGGCTACACCTTC.

This sequence joins TRBV19 and TRBJ1-1; 12 bases match TRBD1. This CDR3 has 18 residues. CDR1 and CDR2 from the germline V gene are LNHDA and SQIVND (reference sequence). Trimming took 4 bases from V and 5 from J; bases not matched to a gene: 14. Here the CDR3 reads CASSTLRGGTGGETEAFF. Written as DNA, the CDR3 is TGTGCCAGTAGTACCCTTAGGGGCGGGACAGGGGGCGAAACTGAAGCTTTCTTT.

This clone came up once. This chain joins TRBV14 and TRBJ2-5; maybe TRBD2 (5 bases). CDR1 is SGHDN and CDR2 is FVKESK in the germline V gene. CDR3 length equals 13 residues. Trimming took 5 bases from V and 7 from J, leaving 14 bases between them. CDR3 nucleotide sequence: TGTGCCAGCAGCTTTACTAGGGAAGGGACCCAGTACTTC. This translates into CASSFTREGTQYF. Full variable domain (rest looked up from reference TRBV14 and TRBJ2-5): EAGVTQFPSHSVIEKGQTVTLRCDPISGHDNLYWYRRVMGKEIKFLLHFVKESKQDESGMPNNRFLAERTGGTYSTLKVQPAELEDSGVYFCASSFTREGTQYFGPGTRLLVL.

V and J are TRBV19 and TRBJ2-2; maybe TRBD2 (5 bases). This CDR3 is 15 amino acids long. V lost 4 bases, J lost 1 base, and 10 bases lay in between. CDR1 LNHDA and CDR2 SQIVND come from the germline V gene (reference sequence). The CDR3 sequence is CASSNRGRNTGELFF. CDR3 coding DNA: TGTGCCAGTAGTAACCGGGGTCGGAACACCGGGGAGCTGTTTTTT.

This chain connects TRBV12-3 or TRBV12-4 to TRBJ2-5, with unresolved D. The CDR3 sequence is 12 residues long. Trimming took 5 bases from V and 5 from J, leaving 9 bases between them. CDR3 in amino acids: CASSRTRETQYF. The DNA of the CDR3 is TGTGCCAGCAGTCGGACCAGGGAGACCCAGTACTTC.

V and J are TRBV2 and TRBJ1-4; D is unresolved. The CDR3 runs to 12 residues. V lost 11 bases, J lost 3 bases, and 10 bases lay in between. CDR1 is SNHLY and CDR2 is FYNNEI in the germline V gene. CDR3 residues: CAGSWANEKLFF. In nucleotides, the CDR3 is TGTGCCGGCTCCTGGGCTAATGAAAAACTGTTTTTT.

The CDR3 region is CASSPQQGNTEAFF. Written as DNA, the CDR3 is TGTGCCAGCTCACCCCAACAGGGGAACACTGAAGCTTTCTTT. The chain recombines TRBV18 with TRBJ1-1; D possibly corresponds to TRBD1 (6 bases). Per the germline V gene, CDR1 is KGHSH and CDR2 is LQKENI. V lost 3 bases and J lost 1, with 9 bases in between. There are 14 residues in the CDR3.

The V call is TRBV19, the J call TRBJ1-4; D is undetermined. The CDR3 consists of 15 residues. Trimming stripped 7 bases from V and 5 bases from J, with 17 bases between. From germline, CDR1 is LNHDA and CDR2 SQIVND (reference sequence). The CDR3 here is CASTDGSGLNEKLFF. CDR3 DNA sequence: TGTGCCAGTACCGATGGGTCGGGGTTGAATGAAAAACTGTTTTTT.

V usage is TRBV5-1 and J usage is TRBJ1-2; 7 positions agree with TRBD1. CDR1 is SGHRS, CDR2 YFSETQ, per germline. This CDR3 region has 14 residues. Trimming took 2 bases from V and 8 from J; bases not matched to a gene: 9. The CDR3 loop reads CASSFRQGFGGYTF. DNA for the CDR3: TGCGCCAGCAGCTTTAGACAGGGATTCGGGGGCTACACCTTC.

The chain is built from TRBV15 and TRBJ1-5, with D perhaps TRBD1 (6 bases). V dropped 3 bases and J dropped 6 bases, with 15 bases sitting between them. Germline V gene sequence: CDR1 LNHNV, CDR2 YYDKDF (reference sequence). The CDR3 is 15 residues long. The CDR3 DNA reads as TGTGCCACCAGCAGTTACAGGGTTGCGGGTCAGCCCCAGCATTTT. Its protein product is CATSSYRVAGQPQHF. Using reference TRBV15 and TRBJ1-5 for the parts outside the CDR3, the full variable domain is DAMVIQNPRYQVTQFGKPVTLSCSQTLNHNVMYWYQQKSSQAPKLLFHYYDKDFNNEADTPDNFQSRRPNTSFCFLDIRSPGLGDTAMYLCATSSYRVAGQPQHFGDGTRLSIL.

This clone came up once. This rearrangement joins TRBV2 to TRBJ2-1, with TRBD1 matching over 7 bases. The CDR3 length is 13 residues. After removal of 4 bases from V and 8 bases from J, the junction contained 5 bases not matched to a gene. Germline V lookup: CDR1 SNHLY, CDR2 FYNNEI. CDR3 coding DNA: TGTGCCAGCAGTGTAGGGGGCTTCCATGAGCAGTTCTTC. This translates into CASSVGGFHEQFF.

The CDR3 DNA follows: TGTGCCAGCAGTTACTCGAAGAAGAGCGAGACCCAGTACTTC. Translating gives CASSYSKKSETQYF. The chain employs TRBV6-6 and TRBJ2-5; no reliable D call. Trimming shortened V by 0 bases and J by 5 bases, and 10 bases separated the two germline ends. There are 14 residues in the CDR3. Germline CDR1 reads MNHNY; CDR2 reads SVGAGI (reference sequence).